Listed below are T cell receptor beta chains from one sample, sequenced in a study of blood T cells in healthy people across ages. From the 5' RACE reads, TCRdb called clonotypes with MiXCR, one entry per CDR3 protein. Among around 780,000 distinct CDR3 sequences listed, 56% were seen once. Input material: blood. These receptors were collected from a man in his forties in good health. Each CDR3 is given with its conserved first and last residue. Each record gives: clone size, V gene, D gene, J gene, CDR3 DNA, CDR3 protein. A D gene is named only where the DNA matches it firmly. Not all rows give a size; the values are once, few, many and, for expanded clones, a class.

clone size: .
V gene: TRBV12-3/TRBV12-4
D gene: TRBD1
J gene: TRBJ2-5
CDR3 DNA: TGTGCCAGCAGCTTGACCGTGACAGGGCAAGAGACCCAGTACTTC
CDR3 protein: CASSLTVTGQETQYF

clone size: .
V gene: TRBV2
D gene: .
J gene: TRBJ2-6
CDR3 DNA: TGTGCCAGCAGTGACAGTTCCTCTGAGGCCAACGTCCTGACTTTC
CDR3 protein: CASSDSSSEANVLTF

clone size: .
V gene: TRBV7-2
D gene: TRBD2
J gene: TRBJ2-7
CDR3 DNA: TGTGCCAGCAGCCCGGGGGGAAACTCCTACGAGCAGTACTTC
CDR3 protein: CASSPGGNSYEQYF

clone size: .
V gene: TRBV27
D gene: .
J gene: TRBJ2-1
CDR3 DNA: TGTGCCAGCAGTTCCATACAGGGCAACAATGAGCAGTTCTTC
CDR3 protein: CASSSIQGNNEQFF

clone size: .
V gene: TRBV9
D gene: TRBD1
J gene: TRBJ1-2
CDR3 DNA: TGTGCCAGCAGCAAACCGACAGGGTTATTGGGTAATGGCTACACCTTC
CDR3 protein: CASSKPTGLLGNGYTF

clone size: .
V gene: TRBV20-1
D gene: TRBD2
J gene: TRBJ2-7
CDR3 DNA: TGCAGTGCTAGCGGCGGGAGGCATATCTACGAGCAGTACTTC
CDR3 protein: CSASGGRHIYEQYF

clone size: once
V gene: TRBV5-4
D gene: .
J gene: TRBJ2-5
CDR3 DNA: TGTGCCAGCAGCTCCTCTACAGGGTTCCAAGAGACCCAGTACTTC
CDR3 protein: CASSSSTGFQETQYF

clone size: few
V gene: TRBV6-1
D gene: .
J gene: TRBJ2-7
CDR3 DNA: TGTGCCAGCAGAACCCTTCGGGGGATGGGGGAGCAGTACTTC
CDR3 protein: CASRTLRGMGEQYF

clone size: few
V gene: TRBV27
D gene: .
J gene: TRBJ2-7
CDR3 DNA: TGTGCCAGCAGACAGGGAGACGAGCAGTACTTC
CDR3 protein: CASRQGDEQYF

clone size: few
V gene: TRBV29-1
D gene: TRBD1
J gene: TRBJ2-4
CDR3 DNA: TGCAGCGTCTACAGGGGAGAAGGCAAAAACATTCAGTACTTC
CDR3 protein: CSVYRGEGKNIQYF

clone size: .
V gene: TRBV28
D gene: .
J gene: TRBJ2-7
CDR3 DNA: TGTGCCAGCAGCCCAACCTCCAGTGGGGACGTCGAGCAGTACTTC
CDR3 protein: CASSPTSSGDVEQYF

clone size: .
V gene: TRBV12-3/TRBV12-4
D gene: TRBD2
J gene: TRBJ2-1
CDR3 DNA: TGTGCCAGCAGTCTAGCGGGAGGGCCCGTAGAGCAGTTCTTC
CDR3 protein: CASSLAGGPVEQFF

clone size: once
V gene: TRBV12-3/TRBV12-4
D gene: .
J gene: TRBJ1-1
CDR3 DNA: TGTGCCAGCAGCCAAACCTATTTCAACACTGAAGCTTTCTTT
CDR3 protein: CASSQTYFNTEAFF

clone size: few
V gene: TRBV18
D gene: TRBD1
J gene: TRBJ1-4
CDR3 DNA: TGTGCCAGCTCACCGACAGGGTCGGAAAAACTGTTTTTT
CDR3 protein: CASSPTGSEKLFF

clone size: .
V gene: TRBV7-2
D gene: .
J gene: TRBJ2-7
CDR3 DNA: TGTGCCAGCAGCTTCCCAGGCTCGGGTTACGAGCAGTACTTC
CDR3 protein: CASSFPGSGYEQYF

clone size: .
V gene: TRBV4-2
D gene: .
J gene: TRBJ1-5
CDR3 DNA: TGTGCCGGCAGCCAAGATTCTAGGGACAATCAGCCCCAGCATTTT
CDR3 protein: CAGSQDSRDNQPQHF

clone size: .
V gene: TRBV4-3
D gene: TRBD1
J gene: TRBJ2-1
CDR3 DNA: TGCGCCAGCAGCCGCAATACAGGGGGGACTGAGCAGTTCTTC
CDR3 protein: CASSRNTGGTEQFF

clone size: .
V gene: TRBV27
D gene: TRBD1
J gene: TRBJ1-2
CDR3 DNA: TGTGCCAGCAGTCCAGCCCGGACAGGGTATGGCTACACCTTC
CDR3 protein: CASSPARTGYGYTF

clone size: .
V gene: TRBV24-1
D gene: TRBD1
J gene: TRBJ2-7
CDR3 DNA: TGTGCCACCGGAGACAGGGGGAAACACGAGCAGTACTTC
CDR3 protein: CATGDRGKHEQYF

clone size: .
V gene: TRBV20-1
D gene: .
J gene: TRBJ2-1
CDR3 DNA: TGCAGTGCTAGAGATCCGTTCGCTAGTGAGCAGTTCTTC
CDR3 protein: CSARDPFASEQFF

clone size: .
V gene: TRBV7-7
D gene: TRBD2
J gene: TRBJ2-3
CDR3 DNA: TGTGCTAGCAGCTTAGAAGCGGGGAGCACAGATACGCAGTATTTT
CDR3 protein: CASSLEAGSTDTQYF

clone size: .
V gene: TRBV28
D gene: .
J gene: TRBJ1-5
CDR3 DNA: TGTGCCAGCAGTAAAAGACAGGCAGCCCAGCCCCAGCATTTT
CDR3 protein: CASSKRQAAQPQHF

clone size: few
V gene: TRBV7-3
D gene: .
J gene: TRBJ2-5
CDR3 DNA: TGTGCCAGCAGCCCCGGACTAAACAATGAGCAGTACTTC
CDR3 protein: CASSPGLNNEQYF

clone size: .
V gene: TRBV28
D gene: .
J gene: TRBJ2-1
CDR3 DNA: TGTGCCAGCAGTTTGGGCCAGTTCTACAATGAGCAGTTCTTC
CDR3 protein: CASSLGQFYNEQFF

clone size: few
V gene: TRBV5-1
D gene: TRBD1
J gene: TRBJ2-7
CDR3 DNA: TGCGCCAGCAGCTTCAGGCAGGGGGCCTACGAGCAGTACTTC
CDR3 protein: CASSFRQGAYEQYF

clone size: .
V gene: TRBV11-2
D gene: .
J gene: TRBJ1-6
CDR3 DNA: TGTGCCAGCAGCTCGGACTCTACAGGGTTTGCCTCACCCCTCCACTTT
CDR3 protein: CASSSDSTGFASPLHF

clone size: .
V gene: TRBV5-5
D gene: .
J gene: TRBJ1-1
CDR3 DNA: TGTGCCAGCAGATTTATCAGGGGAAACACTGAAGCTTTCTTT
CDR3 protein: CASRFIRGNTEAFF

clone size: .
V gene: TRBV20-1
D gene: .
J gene: TRBJ2-3
CDR3 DNA: TGCAGTCGACGGGACACCTCCACAGATACGCAGTATTTT
CDR3 protein: CSRRDTSTDTQYF

clone size: .
V gene: TRBV12-3/TRBV12-4
D gene: TRBD2
J gene: TRBJ2-1
CDR3 DNA: TGTGCCAGCAGTTTCCGACTAGCGGGAGGGCCGTCCTACAATGAGCAGTTCTTC
CDR3 protein: CASSFRLAGGPSYNEQFF

clone size: .
V gene: TRBV20-1
D gene: .
J gene: TRBJ1-1
CDR3 DNA: TGCAGTGCTAGCCCCCCCGGGGGGCAAAACACTGAAGCTTTCTTT
CDR3 protein: CSASPPGGQNTEAFF

clone size: .
V gene: TRBV10-3
D gene: TRBD2
J gene: TRBJ2-1
CDR3 DNA: TGTGCCATCAGTGAGTCTGTAGCGGGAGTCTACAATGAGCAGTTCTTC
CDR3 protein: CAISESVAGVYNEQFF

clone size: .
V gene: TRBV20-1
D gene: TRBD1
J gene: TRBJ2-5
CDR3 DNA: TGCAGTGCTAGAGACAGCATACCGGGACAGCAAGAGACCCAGTACTTC
CDR3 protein: CSARDSIPGQQETQYF

clone size: .
V gene: TRBV20-1
D gene: .
J gene: TRBJ2-5
CDR3 DNA: TGCAGTGCTAGAGATCTCGGGCAGGGGATTCAAGAGACCCAGTACTTC
CDR3 protein: CSARDLGQGIQETQYF

clone size: .
V gene: TRBV29-1
D gene: .
J gene: TRBJ2-2
CDR3 DNA: TGCAGCGTTGAGGGGGCCGACACCGGGGAGCTGTTTTTT
CDR3 protein: CSVEGADTGELFF

clone size: few
V gene: TRBV7-2
D gene: .
J gene: TRBJ2-4
CDR3 DNA: TGTGCCAGCAGCCCTCGCAGTGTGCGGGAAAACATTCAGTACTTC
CDR3 protein: CASSPRSVRENIQYF

clone size: .
V gene: TRBV10-3
D gene: TRBD2
J gene: TRBJ2-3
CDR3 DNA: TGTGCCACCGGTAGCGGGGTTCGAGTGGAGGATACGCAGTATTTT
CDR3 protein: CATGSGVRVEDTQYF

clone size: .
V gene: TRBV20-1
D gene: .
J gene: TRBJ2-1
CDR3 DNA: TGCAGTGCTAGACCCTATAGGAGCCCCTACAATGAGCAGTTCTTC
CDR3 protein: CSARPYRSPYNEQFF

clone size: .
V gene: TRBV9
D gene: TRBD1
J gene: TRBJ2-5
CDR3 DNA: TGTGCCAGCAGCACCGGGACAGGGGGTGAGACCCAGTACTTC
CDR3 protein: CASSTGTGGETQYF

clone size: few
V gene: TRBV7-9
D gene: .
J gene: TRBJ2-5
CDR3 DNA: TGTGCCAGCAGCTCGGTCTTGGTTCCGGAGACCCAGTACTTC
CDR3 protein: CASSSVLVPETQYF

clone size: .
V gene: TRBV20-1
D gene: TRBD2
J gene: TRBJ2-5
CDR3 DNA: TGCAGTGCTTATTGGGGTCGCGCGGGAGCTGGAGAGCAGTACTTC
CDR3 protein: CSAYWGRAGAGEQYF

clone size: few
V gene: TRBV5-1
D gene: .
J gene: TRBJ2-5
CDR3 DNA: TGCGCCAGCAGTACAGGATGGGAGACCCAGTACTTC
CDR3 protein: CASSTGWETQYF

clone size: once
V gene: TRBV6-2/TRBV6-3
D gene: .
J gene: TRBJ2-7
CDR3 DNA: TGTGCCAGCAGTGGACAGTTTTCTTGGGAGCAGTACTTC
CDR3 protein: CASSGQFSWEQYF